This TCR beta chain derives from a study of T cell responses to AZD1222 COVID-19 vaccine. General study findings and limits: The reported proportion of spike-specific TCRs targeting unmutated variant regions was nearly half. Clonal diversity was possibly underestimated, and the donors were mostly white British, with more females. Sampled repertoires all dated from after the peak T cell response.

Some second doses came at about 4 weeks and others at about 12 weeks; these were pooled. Note on this clone: Its matching antigen is unknown.

Germline V lookup: CDR1 SQVTM, CDR2 ANQGSEA. The CDR3 length is 14 residues. V gave up 5 bases and J gave up 0 bases, with 11 bases separating them. The protocol was immunoSEQ multiplex PCR, while the TCRdb copy is restricted to in-frame clones and leaves out a portion. The sample records 90,000 to 150,000 clones, roughly 87% being singletons. This sequence was found in an adult who received the AZD1222 COVID-19 vaccine. This specimen consisted of peripheral blood, obtained 28 days after the second AZD1222 dose. The V gene is TRBV29-1, the J gene TRBJ2-1; maybe TRBD1 (6 bases). The CDR3 coding sequence is TGCAGCGTTCTGGGGGCCCCCTCCTACAATGAGCAGTTCTTC. Translated: CSVLGAPSYNEQFF.